The 23 T cell receptor beta chains given below trace back to one sample, sequenced in a study of identical twins. TCRdb fed the 5' RACE reads into MiXCR, producing one record per CDR3 protein. The sample carries approximately 260,000 distinct CDR3 sequences, over 11% recorded once. Sequenced input: memory (CD45RO+) T cells sorted from blood. All receptors come from a woman aged 18-29 years in good health.

The chain is built from TRBV11-2 and TRBJ2-1; no firm D call. This CDR3 comprises 13 residues. The germline V and J ends were trimmed by 0 bases and 8 bases, with 8 bases remaining between them. The germline V gene has CDR1 SGHAT and CDR2 FQNNGV. CDR3 DNA: TGTGCCAGCAGCTTAGATTGGGCACATGAGCAGTTCTTC. Translated, it gives CASSLDWAHEQFF.

This clonotype was seen a handful of times. This chain connects TRBV2 to TRBJ1-1; the match to TRBD1 covers 10 bases. CDR1 is SNHLY, CDR2 FYNNEI, per germline. After removal of 7 bases from V and 6 bases from J, the junction contained 2 bases not matched to a gene. The CDR3 sequence is 12 residues long. The CDR3 nucleotides are TGTGCCAGCAAAGGGACAGGGGCTGAAGCTTTCTTT. Encoded protein: CASKGTGAEAFF. The entire variable domain, with the rest obtained from reference TRBV2 and TRBJ1-1, is as follows: EPEVTQTPSHQVTQMGQEVILRCVPISNHLYFYWYRQILGQKVEFLVSFYNNEISEKSEIFDDQFSVERPDGSNFTLKIRSTKLEDSAMYFCASKGTGAEAFFGQGTRLTVV.

The gene calls are TRBV5-1 and TRBJ2-3, with 8 bases aligning to TRBD1. This CDR3 contains 16 residues. After removal of 4 bases from V and 6 bases from J, the junction contained 13 bases not matched to a gene. Per the germline V gene, CDR1 is SGHRS and CDR2 is YFSETQ. Here the CDR3 reads CASSPGQGRSVDTQYF. CDR3 nucleotide sequence: TGCGCCAGCAGCCCTGGACAGGGACGATCCGTTGATACGCAGTATTTT.

This sequence joins TRBV11-3 and TRBJ2-7, with D perhaps given as TRBD1 or TRBD2 (5 bases each). Germline V gene lookup returns CDR1 SGHNT and CDR2 YENEEA. The V end was cut by 5 bases, the J end by 2 bases, with 16 bases between. CDR3 length: 15 residues. The CDR3 bases are TGTGCCAGCAGCCTCGTACTAGGACAAGCCTACGAGCAGTACTTC. Translated, it gives CASSLVLGQAYEQYF. Full variable domain (remainder filled in from reference TRBV11-3 and TRBJ2-7): EAGVVQSPRYKIIEKKQPVAFWCNPISGHNTLYWYLQNLGQGPELLIRYENEEAVDDSQLPKDRFSAERLKGVDSTLKIQPAELGDSAVYLCASSLVLGQAYEQYFGPGTRLTVT.

This clonotype was seen more than once but under ten times. This chain connects TRBV4-3 to TRBJ2-1; 9 nucleotides align to TRBD2. The germline gives CDR1 LGHNA, CDR2 YSLEER. With V trimmed by 0 bases and J by 2 bases, 5 bases remained unmatched. The CDR3 is 17 amino acids. In DNA form, the CDR3 reads TGCGCCAGCAGCCAAGACTTCCGACTAGCGGCCTACAATGAGCAGTTCTTC. Its protein product is CASSQDFRLAAYNEQFF.

This clonotype was observed many times. V gene TRBV5-1 combines with J gene TRBJ2-7; 7 nucleotides match TRBD2. Trimming cost V 3 bases and J 7 bases; bases outside gene matches: 7. In germline, CDR1 is SGHRS, CDR2 YFSETQ. The CDR3 is made up of 13 amino acids. CDR3 sequence reads: CASSWRESGEQYF. The CDR3 bases are TGCGCCAGCAGCTGGCGGGAGTCTGGGGAGCAGTACTTC.

J is TRBJ2-3 and V is TRBV12-3 or TRBV12-4, with D maybe TRBD1 (5 bases). With 6 bases removed from V and 5 bases from J, the gap between germline ends came to 18 bases. CDR3 size: 15 residues. The CDR3 DNA is TGTGCCAGCAGGTTGAGCAGGGTGCTTCAAGATACGCAGTATTTT. It codes for CASRLSRVLQDTQYF.

This clonotype was seen at least ten times. The V and J genes are TRBV5-6 and TRBJ1-1; TRBD1 is a possible D gene (6 bases). Germline-derived CDR1 and CDR2 are SGHDT and YYEEEE. This CDR3 is built from 16 residues. V gave up 5 bases and J gave up 1 base, with 18 bases separating them. The CDR3 DNA follows: TGTGCCAGCAGTCCTGTGGGGGGCGCGGCGAACACTGAAGCTTTCTTT. Translation gives CASSPVGGAANTEAFF.

This chain links TRBV7-6 with TRBJ2-3, with 10 bases aligning to TRBD2. The CDR3 extends over 16 amino acids. CDR1 and CDR2 (germline): SGHVS, FNYEAQ. Trimming removed 5 bases from V and 2 bases from J; junction bases left unmatched: 7. This CDR3 is CASSRVLAGATDTQYF. As DNA, the CDR3 is TGTGCCAGCAGCCGAGTGCTAGCGGGAGCCACAGATACGCAGTATTTT.

This clonotype appeared a few times. The genes are TRBV20-1 and TRBJ2-2; D unresolved. Germline V CDR1 and CDR2: DFQATT, SNEGSKA (reference sequence). Trimming took 7 bases from V and 1 from J, leaving 7 bases between them. The CDR3 covers 12 residues. The CDR3 loop is CSVRRNTGELFF. The CDR3 coding sequence is TGCAGTGTCAGGCGGAACACCGGGGAGCTGTTTTTT.

This clonotype was counted a few times. The chain joins TRBV11-2 to TRBJ2-3; 8 bases line up with TRBD2. Trimming took 2 bases from V and 3 from J; bases not matched to a gene: 13. The germline gives CDR1 SGHAT, CDR2 FQNNGV. This CDR3 has 18 residues. The CDR3 sequence: CASSLRGWASGRTDTQYF. CDR3 DNA sequence: TGTGCCAGCAGCTTACGGGGGTGGGCCAGCGGGAGAACAGATACGCAGTATTTT. The full variable domain, in which reference TRBV11-2 and TRBJ2-3 provide the parts outside the CDR3, is EAGVAQSPRYKIIEKRQSVAFWCNPISGHATLYWYQQILGQGPKLLIQFQNNGVVDDSQLPKDRFSAERLKGVDSTLKIQPAKLEDSAVYLCASSLRGWASGRTDTQYFGPGTRLTVL.

The V call is TRBV11-1, the J call TRBJ1-1; D may be TRBD1 (6 bases). The CDR3 contains 14 residues. Trimming pared 0 bases from V and 4 bases from J, leaving 9 bases between. Per the germline V gene, CDR1 is SGHAT and CDR2 is FQDESV (reference sequence). Here the CDR3 reads CASSLASTGTEAFF. DNA of the CDR3: TGTGCCAGCAGCTTAGCGTCGACAGGCACTGAAGCTTTCTTT.

This clonotype was counted a few times. The CDR3 DNA is TGCAGTGCTAGAGGGGTACGACAGGTATACGCTTTCTTT. Protein product: CSARGVRQVYAFF. This sequence joins TRBV20-1 and TRBJ1-1; D might be TRBD1 (6 bases). V was cut by 1 base and J by 11 bases, with 17 bases left in between. Looked up from germline, CDR1 is DFQATT and CDR2 is SNEGSKA (reference sequence). The CDR3 spans 13 residues.

In its sample, this clonotype was seen a few times. V and J are TRBV20-1 and TRBJ2-2; D possibly matches TRBD1 or TRBD2 (5 bases each). The CDR3 totals 14 residues. V was pared by 2 bases and J by 1 base, with 8 bases between. CDR1 is DFQATT, CDR2 SNEGSKA, per germline (reference sequence). CDR3 nucleotide sequence: TGCAGTGCTAGACCGGGACGGAACACCGGGGAGCTGTTTTTT. Its translation: CSARPGRNTGELFF.

This clonotype came up many times. The chain uses TRBV6-2 or TRBV6-3 and TRBJ2-5; TRBD2 matches at 7 bases. J was trimmed by 5 bases and V by 2 bases; bases with no gene match: 8. The CDR3 consists of 15 residues. CDR1 and CDR2 (germline): MNHEY, SVGEGT. The CDR3, as DNA: TGTGCCAGCAGTTACGGGACTACCGTGGGGGAGACCCAGTACTTC. Translated, it gives CASSYGTTVGETQYF.

This sequence joins TRBV5-1 and TRBJ2-1; 7 bases are a match to TRBD2. J was trimmed by 6 bases and V by 4 bases; bases with no gene match: 4. Germline values: CDR1 SGHRS, CDR2 YFSETQ. The CDR3 spans 13 residues. The CDR3 DNA reads as TGCGCCAGCAGCCTTACGGGGGGCAATGAGCAGTTCTTC. Protein: CASSLTGGNEQFF. Looking up the rest from reference TRBV5-1 and TRBJ2-1 gives the full variable domain: KAGVTQTPRYLIKTRGQQVTLSCSPISGHRSVSWYQQTPGQGLQFLFEYFSETQRNKGNFPGRFSGRQFSNSRSEMNVSTLELGDSALYLCASSLTGGNEQFFGPGTRLTVL.

V usage is TRBV12-3 or TRBV12-4 and J usage is TRBJ1-1; TRBD1 is a possible D gene (5 bases). This CDR3 spans 15 amino acids. Trimming left V 2 bases short and J 3 bases short, with 13 bases between. The CDR3 DNA sequence: TGTGCCAGCAGTTTAAGTAACGGGGCTCACACTGAAGCTTTCTTT. It translates to CASSLSNGAHTEAFF.

The chain combines TRBV28 with TRBJ2-3; 10 bases agree with TRBD2. There are 15 residues in the CDR3. Looked up from germline, CDR1 is MDHEN and CDR2 is SYDVKM. The J segment lost 4 bases and the V segment lost 2 bases, leaving 3 bases of the junction unmatched. The CDR3 DNA follows: TGTGCCAGCAGTTTAAGGCTAGCGGGAGCAGATACGCAGTATTTT. It encodes CASSLRLAGADTQYF.

This sequence joins TRBV11-2 and TRBJ2-4, with TRBD2 as a possible D gene (6 bases). This CDR3 has 15 amino acids. The germline CDR1 and CDR2 sequences are SGHAT and FQNNGV. The V end lost 0 bases, the J end lost 7 bases, and 13 bases lay between the germline ends. The CDR3 region has the DNA TGTGCCAGCAGCTTAGAGGCGGGGATGAGGAACATTCAGTACTTC. Translated, it gives CASSLEAGMRNIQYF.

This chain links TRBV15 with TRBJ2-1; 9 nucleotides line up with TRBD2. V shed 5 bases, J shed 10 bases, and the junction held 15 bases outside the gene matches. This CDR3 is 16 amino acids long. The germline V gene encodes CDR1 LNHNV and CDR2 YYDKDF (reference sequence). For the CDR3, the DNA is TGTGCCACCAGCTTGGGGGGTAGCGGGAGTCGGTGGGAGCAGTTCTTC. It yields the protein CATSLGGSGSRWEQFF.

In this sample, this clonotype turned up a few times. The rearrangement uses TRBV12-3 or TRBV12-4 and TRBJ2-2, with 10 bases aligning to TRBD2. The CDR3 length is 15 residues. V was clipped by 6 bases and J by 5 bases; unmatched bases: 6. CDR3 bases: TGTGCCAGCAGATGGATAGCGGGAGGAACCGGGGAGCTGTTTTTT. It translates to CASRWIAGGTGELFF.

This clonotype was picked up a small number of times. The chain carries TRBV6-1 and TRBJ2-3; D remains unclear. Trimming took 6 bases from V and 8 from J, leaving 15 bases between them. Germline values: CDR1 MNHNS, CDR2 SASEGT. The CDR3 runs to 13 residues. The CDR3 DNA reads as TGTGCCAGCAGCCCCCCTGGACGGCCTACGCAGTATTTT. Amino acids: CASSPPGRPTQYF.

The rearrangement links TRBV12-3 or TRBV12-4 to TRBJ2-1; 7 positions agree with TRBD2. CDR3 size: 20 residues. Unmatched junction bases numbered 28, after V lost 5 bases and J lost 9 bases. CDR3: CASSGSPGLAAQFTPGEQFF. CDR3 sequence (DNA): TGTGCCAGCAGTGGGAGTCCAGGGCTAGCGGCTCAATTTACCCCTGGTGAGCAGTTCTTC.